Each of the 2 T cell receptor beta chains below was sequenced from the same sample in a study of blood T cell repertoires in COVID-19. This table comes from immunoSEQ multiplex PCR, and its TCRdb copy is limited to in-frame clones, with some not included. This table has roughly 200,000 clones, roughly 88% appearing once. Sequencing input: peripheral blood. These receptors were obtained from a man aged 50-60 years with COVID-19, enrolled during active disease.

This rearrangement joins TRBV21-1 to TRBJ2-7; TRBD2 was called by the table and not checked on the DNA. TRBV21-1 is classified as a pseudogene. The CDR3 is made up of 14 amino acids. CDR3 sequence reads: CASGYRERSYEQYF. The CDR3 coding sequence is TGTGCCAGCGGATATCGGGAGCGATCCTACGAGCAGTACTTC.

The rearrangement joins TRBV30 to TRBJ2-2; D may be TRBD1 (8 bases). Germline CDR1 is GTSNPN and CDR2 is SVGIG (reference sequence). V was trimmed by 3 bases and J by 7 bases, leaving 18 bases between them. CDR3 size: 15 residues. CDR3 loop: CAWSRGQGGYGELFF. The CDR3, as DNA: TGTGCCTGGAGCCGTGGACAGGGAGGGTACGGGGAGCTGTTTTTT. The variable domain in full, completed from reference TRBV30 and TRBJ2-2, reads SQTIHQWPATLVQPVGSPLSLECTVEGTSNPNLYWYRQAAGRGLQLLFYSVGIGQISSEVPQNLSASRPQDRQFILSSKKLLLSDSGFYLCAWSRGQGGYGELFFGEGSRLTVL.